What follows are 11 T cell receptor beta chains derived from one specimen sequenced in a study of shared clonotypes between healthy human individuals (dated by TCRdb to about 2020). Receptor amplification or capture employed the immunoSEQ multiplex PCR assay. TCRdb retrieved this table from immuneACCESS and kept in-frame rearrangements only. Not all clones are present; in checked studies, unresolved V genes account for under half, and no reason is known for the remainder. Counted in this sample were around 95,000 clones; around two thirds of them appeared once. The ten largest make up less than 50% of the sample. The sample consisted of memory CD8+ T cells sorted from blood. The cell subset or site tag for this specimen amounts to: CD45RO+ cells pooled with CCR7-negative TemRA cells. The receptor set was obtained from a man aged 30-40 years in good health.

This clone has a handful of counts. V usage is TRBV4-2 and J usage is TRBJ2-1; 7 bases are shared with TRBD1. Per the germline V gene, CDR1 is LGHNA and CDR2 is YNFKEQ. The J segment lost 5 bases and the V segment lost 4 bases, leaving 5 bases of the junction unmatched. This CDR3 is built from 14 residues. As DNA, the CDR3 is TGTGCCAGCAGCCCCGACAGGGATAACAATGAGCAGTTCTTC. Its translation: CASSPDRDNNEQFF.

The rearrangement joins TRBV29-1 to TRBJ2-1; maybe TRBD2 (6 bases). The CDR3 totals 14 residues. Looked up from germline, CDR1 is SQVTM and CDR2 is ANQGSEA. Trimming stripped 5 bases from V and 4 bases from J, with 15 bases between. CDR3 amino acids: CSVPESGPYNEQFF. The CDR3 nucleotides are TGCAGCGTTCCAGAGAGCGGGCCATACAATGAGCAGTTCTTC.

Only a few counts were recorded for this clone. The rearrangement uses TRBV4-3 and TRBJ1-3; a possible D gene is TRBD1 (5 bases). V gave up 4 bases and J gave up 0 bases, with 13 bases separating them. The CDR3 is 16 residues long. Per germline, CDR1 LGHNA and CDR2 YSLEER. The CDR3 spells CASSPYLQDSGNTIYF. As DNA, the CDR3 is TGCGCCAGCAGCCCGTACCTACAGGACTCTGGAAACACCATATATTTT.

This clone was seen at least ten times. The chain employs TRBV4-1 and TRBJ1-5; unclear D gene. The length of the CDR3 is 15 residues. The ends were cut back, 1 base at V and 7 bases at J, with 14 bases in the middle. Looked up from germline, CDR1 is MGHRA and CDR2 is YSYEKL. CDR3 sequence reads: CASSQVIGNRQPQHF. In DNA, the CDR3 is TGCGCCAGCAGCCAAGTCATCGGGAATCGGCAGCCCCAGCATTTT.

This chain links TRBV18 with TRBJ1-5, with unresolved D. Trimming left V 3 bases short and J 0 bases short, with 9 bases between. This CDR3 spans 15 amino acids. Germline V gene data show CDR1 as KGHSH and CDR2 as LQKENI. The chain's CDR3 is CASSPDGNSNQPQHF. CDR3 nucleotide sequence: TGTGCCAGCTCACCGGACGGGAATAGCAATCAGCCCCAGCATTTT. Together with reference TRBV18 and TRBJ1-5, the CDR3 gives the full variable domain: NAGVMQNPRHLVRRRGQEARLRCSPMKGHSHVYWYRQLPEEGLKFMVYLQKENIIDESGMPKERFSAEFPKEGPSILRIQQVVRGDSAAYFCASSPDGNSNQPQHFGDGTRLSIL.

The V gene is TRBV2, the J gene TRBJ2-5, with D possibly matching TRBD1 (5 bases). The CDR3 covers 12 residues. Germline-derived CDR1 and CDR2 are SNHLY and FYNNEI. V lost 7 bases and J 5 bases, leaving 11 bases between the germline ends. The CDR3 is CASNRFLETQYF. DNA of the CDR3: TGTGCCAGCAACAGGTTCTTGGAGACCCAGTACTTC.

In this sample, this clone turned up a few times. The J gene is TRBJ2-3, the V gene TRBV27, with 7 bases aligning to TRBD2. Losses at the gene ends were 2 bases for V and 2 bases for J; bases not matched to a gene: 7. CDR1 and CDR2 (germline): MNHEY, SMNVEV (reference sequence). The CDR3 covers 16 residues. The CDR3 reads CASSLGPSGHTDTQYF. CDR3 in DNA: TGTGCCAGCAGTTTAGGGCCTAGCGGACACACAGATACGCAGTATTTT.

This chain links TRBV30 with TRBJ2-5; possible D gene TRBD1, 5 bases. This CDR3 is 13 amino acids long. Germline CDR1 is GTSNPN and CDR2 is SVGIG (reference sequence). Trimming stripped 2 bases from V and 4 bases from J, with 11 bases between. The CDR3 DNA reads TGTGCCTGGAGTACCCAGGGAACAGAGACCCAGTACTTC. It specifies CAWSTQGTETQYF.

The V call is TRBV4-1, the J call TRBJ2-5, with D hard to call. Germline CDR1 is MGHRA and CDR2 is YSYEKL. The germline V and J ends were trimmed by 0 bases and 5 bases, with 10 bases remaining between them. The CDR3 totals 14 residues. The CDR3 protein is CASSQDYSPETQYF. DNA of the CDR3: TGCGCCAGCAGCCAAGATTACAGTCCGGAGACCCAGTACTTC.

This chain connects TRBV10-1 to TRBJ2-7; TRBD2 is a possible D gene (6 bases). With 6 bases removed from V and 1 base from J, the gap between germline ends came to 10 bases. This CDR3 is 13 amino acids long. CDR1 is WNHNN, CDR2 SYGVQD, per germline (reference sequence). Written as DNA, the CDR3 is TGCGCCAGCAGCATGGGACTTTCCTACGAGCAGTACTTC. Its protein product is CASSMGLSYEQYF.

This clone was observed a few times. The rearrangement links TRBV23-1 to TRBJ2-7, with D unresolved. TRBV23-1 is classed as an ORF, of uncertain function. Trimming cost V 0 bases and J 4 bases, with 1 base left between them. This CDR3 spans 11 amino acids. The CDR3 sequence is CASSQSYEQYF. Here the CDR3 DNA reads TGCGCCAGCAGTCAATCTTACGAGCAGTACTTC.